These 19 T cell receptor beta chains were sequenced from one sample in a study of blood T cell repertoires in COVID-19. TCRdb's table, derived via immunoSEQ multiplex PCR, lists solely in-frame clones and lacks some. The top ten clones hold roughly 2.3% of a sample with 300,000 to 350,000 clones, roughly 90% of them seen once. Source material: peripheral blood. Receptor source: a man aged 18 to 29 with active or convalescent COVID-19.

The gene calls are TRBV10-2 and TRBJ2-5; 10 bases fit TRBD2. V lost 3 bases, J lost 4 bases, and 5 bases stayed unmatched. The CDR3 is made up of 15 amino acids. The V gene's germline CDR1 is WSHSY and CDR2 SAAADI. The CDR3: CASSEGLAAAETQYF. The DNA for the CDR3 is TGCGCCAGCAGTGAAGGACTAGCGGCCGCAGAGACCCAGTACTTC.

The chain employs TRBV28 and TRBJ1-1, with 7 bases matching TRBD1. V dropped 6 bases and J dropped 5; count of bases not matched to a gene: 15. Per the germline V gene, CDR1 is MDHEN and CDR2 is SYDVKM. The CDR3 contains 16 residues. In nucleotides, the CDR3 is TGTGCCAGCAGGACCCGGGACAGTTTGGTAGAAACTGAAGCTTTCTTT. This codes for CASRTRDSLVETEAFF.

This clone turned up a few times. This chain connects TRBV28 to TRBJ1-5, with unresolved D. The CDR3 is 12 amino acids. CDR1 is MDHEN and CDR2 is SYDVKM in the germline V gene. V was pared by 6 bases and J by 4 bases, with 7 bases between. The CDR3 nucleotides read TGTGCCAGCAGGAACATTAATCAGCCCCAGCATTTT. As protein: CASRNINQPQHF.

V usage is TRBV6-5 and J usage is TRBJ2-3; weak D call: TRBD1 (6 bases). Per the germline V gene, CDR1 is MNHEY and CDR2 is SVGAGI. Trimming removed 8 bases at V and 1 base at J, with 13 bases between. The length of the CDR3 is 14 residues. CDR3 residues: CASQNRVGTDTQYF. The CDR3, as DNA: TGTGCCAGCCAAAACAGGGTAGGCACAGATACGCAGTATTTT.

The chain recombines TRBV27 with TRBJ2-3; D uncertain. The CDR3 is 13 amino acids. Trimming cost V 3 bases and J 6 bases, with 10 bases left between them. Looked up from germline, CDR1 is MNHEY and CDR2 is SMNVEV (reference sequence). The CDR3 DNA sequence: TGTGCCAGCAGTTTTGGAGTAAGCGATACGCAGTATTTT. Translation: CASSFGVSDTQYF.

This clone showed up just a few times. V usage is TRBV5-1 and J usage is TRBJ1-1; tentatively, D is TRBD1 (6 bases). V lost 2 bases and J lost 7, with 18 bases in between. Germline CDR1 is SGHRS and CDR2 is YFSETQ. The CDR3 totals 15 residues. DNA of the CDR3: TGCGCCAGCAGCTTAGCGACAGGTGAAAGCGGTGAAGCTTTCTTT. It codes for CASSLATGESGEAFF.

This clone was counted a single time. The chain carries TRBV3-1 (or the pseudogene TRBV3-2) and TRBJ1-2; 8 nucleotides align to TRBD1. V was clipped by 4 bases and J by 7 bases; unmatched bases: 8. The CDR3 totals 14 residues. Per the germline V gene, CDR1 is LGHDT and CDR2 is YNNKEL (reference sequence). This CDR3 is CASSPRTGMLGYTF. The CDR3 DNA reads as TGTGCCAGCAGCCCGAGGACAGGGATGCTTGGCTACACCTTC.

This rearrangement joins TRBV2 to TRBJ2-1; D remains ambiguous. Germline V CDR1 and CDR2: SNHLY, FYNNEI. V shed 4 bases and J shed 4 bases, with 5 bases lying between them. CDR3 length equals 12 residues. DNA of the CDR3: TGTGCCAGCAGTGTTGAGTACAATGAGCAGTTCTTC. As protein: CASSVEYNEQFF.

The V and J genes are TRBV5-1 and TRBJ1-6, with D possibly matching TRBD1 (5 bases). Germline loops: CDR1 SGHRS, CDR2 YFSETQ. CDR3 length: 14 residues. The ends were cut back, 3 bases at V and 8 bases at J, with 12 bases in the middle. The CDR3 region is CASSSQGKDSPLHF. CDR3 DNA sequence: TGCGCCAGCAGCTCGCAGGGTAAAGATTCACCCCTCCACTTT.

This CDR3 reads CASSSRRDRDWYEQFF. The CDR3 DNA follows: TGTGCCAGCAGCTCTAGACGGGACAGAGATTGGTATGAGCAGTTCTTC. The chain recombines TRBV6-6 with TRBJ2-1; 7 nucleotides match TRBD1. The V and J ends lost 6 bases and 8 bases, in that order; junction bases with no gene match: 16. CDR1 and CDR2 from the germline V gene are MNHNY and SVGAGI (reference sequence). The CDR3 has 16 amino acids.

This sequence joins TRBV19 and TRBJ2-7, with D tentatively TRBD1 (5 bases). This CDR3 is built from 16 residues. The germline CDR1 and CDR2 sequences are LNHDA and SQIVND (reference sequence). Trimming shortened V by 1 base and J by 4 bases, and 17 bases separated the two germline ends. In DNA form, the CDR3 reads TGTGCCAGTAGTATAGTTGCAGGGATAATCCCTTACGAGCAGTACTTC. Translated: CASSIVAGIIPYEQYF.

The rearrangement uses TRBV4-1 and TRBJ1-1; weak D call: TRBD1 (6 bases). Germline V CDR1 and CDR2: MGHRA, YSYEKL. The CDR3 covers 14 residues. V lost 4 bases, J lost 3 bases, and 12 bases lay in between. The CDR3 is CASSRGNRDTEAFF. CDR3 DNA: TGCGCCAGCAGCCGAGGAAACAGGGACACTGAAGCTTTCTTT.

The chain uses TRBV2 and TRBJ1-2; weak D call: TRBD1 (6 bases). The CDR3 extends over 14 amino acids. Germline V gives CDR1 SNHLY, CDR2 FYNNEI. V shed 7 bases and J shed 6 bases, with 18 bases lying between them. The CDR3 DNA reads TGTGCCAGCACTGGGGGCCGGGGAGTGGATGGCTACACCTTC. This translates into CASTGGRGVDGYTF.

The chain's CDR3 is CASSPPIGVSDTQYF. In DNA form, the CDR3 reads TGTGCCAGCTCACCTCCCATAGGGGTCTCAGATACGCAGTATTTT. The chain joins TRBV18 to TRBJ2-3, with a weak D call TRBD1 (5 bases). The CDR3 has 15 residues. Germline V CDR1 and CDR2: KGHSH, LQKENI. V was clipped by 3 bases and J by 4 bases, with 14 bases between them.

This clone showed up just once. This chain's CDR3 is CASSLEGGQVDGYTF. The DNA of the CDR3 is TGTGCCAGCAGCTTAGAGGGGGGACAGGTGGACGGCTACACCTTC. This chain joins TRBV7-2 and TRBJ1-2; 8 bases are a match to TRBD1. With V trimmed by 1 base and J by 8 bases, 9 bases remained unmatched. CDR3 length equals 15 residues. Germline CDR1 SGHTA, CDR2 FQGNSA.

The chain uses TRBV18 and TRBJ1-2; weak D call: TRBD1 (5 bases). Germline CDR1 and CDR2: KGHSH and LQKENI. The CDR3 has 14 amino acids. Trimming cost V 7 bases and J 4 bases, with 16 bases left between them. CDR3 loop: CASFPGNRGYGYTF. The CDR3 bases are TGTGCCAGCTTTCCAGGGAATCGTGGCTATGGCTACACCTTC. The whole variable domain, filled in from reference TRBV18 and TRBJ1-2, reads NAGVMQNPRHLVRRRGQEARLRCSPMKGHSHVYWYRQLPEEGLKFMVYLQKENIIDESGMPKERFSAEFPKEGPSILRIQQVVRGDSAAYFCASFPGNRGYGYTFGSGTRLTVV.

The chain has TRBV10-2 and TRBJ1-6, with TRBD1 matching 8 bases. This CDR3 has 14 residues. V gave up 5 bases and J gave up 7 bases; unmatched junction bases: 4. From germline, CDR1 is WSHSY and CDR2 SAAADI. CDR3 in DNA: TGCGCCAGCAGTTCGGACAGGGTGAATTCACCCCTCCACTTT. Its translation is CASSSDRVNSPLHF.

This clone was detected only a few times. CDR3 DNA sequence: TGTGCCAGCAGCCAAATTCATGGGGCCAACCAAGAAGCTTTCTTT. This gives the protein CASSQIHGANQEAFF. V and J are TRBV14 and TRBJ1-1; possibly TRBD1 for D (5 bases). The length of the CDR3 is 15 residues. Germline-derived CDR1 and CDR2 are SGHDN and FVKESK. Trimming pared 2 bases from V and 8 bases from J, leaving 18 bases between.

The rearrangement joins TRBV28 to TRBJ2-7; 7 nucleotides match TRBD2. This CDR3 region has 15 residues. With 3 bases clipped from V and 0 bases from J, the junction kept 5 bases outside the gene matches. CDR1 is MDHEN and CDR2 is SYDVKM in the germline V gene. The CDR3 coding sequence is TGTGCCAGCAGTTTTTGGCGGGAGTACTCCTACGAGCAGTACTTC. Its translation is CASSFWREYSYEQYF.